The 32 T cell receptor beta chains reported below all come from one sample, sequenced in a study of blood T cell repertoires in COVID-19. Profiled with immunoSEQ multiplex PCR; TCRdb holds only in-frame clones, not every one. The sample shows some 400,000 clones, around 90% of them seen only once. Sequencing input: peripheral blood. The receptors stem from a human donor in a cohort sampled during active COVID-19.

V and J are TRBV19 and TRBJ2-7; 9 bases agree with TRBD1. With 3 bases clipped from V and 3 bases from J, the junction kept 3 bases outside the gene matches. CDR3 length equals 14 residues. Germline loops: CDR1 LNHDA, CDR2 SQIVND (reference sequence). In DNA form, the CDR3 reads TGTGCCAGTAGTATGGGGACAGGGTACTACGAGCAGTACTTC. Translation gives CASSMGTGYYEQYF.

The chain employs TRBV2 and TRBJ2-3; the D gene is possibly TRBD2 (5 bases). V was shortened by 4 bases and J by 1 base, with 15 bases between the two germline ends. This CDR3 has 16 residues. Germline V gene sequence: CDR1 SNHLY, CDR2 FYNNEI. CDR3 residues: CASSGGSGSGTDTQYF. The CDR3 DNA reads TGTGCCAGCAGTGGCGGGTCGGGAAGCGGCACAGATACGCAGTATTTT. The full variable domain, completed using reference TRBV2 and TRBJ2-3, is EPEVTQTPSHQVTQMGQEVILRCVPISNHLYFYWYRQILGQKVEFLVSFYNNEISEKSEIFDDQFSVERPDGSNFTLKIRSTKLEDSAMYFCASSGGSGSGTDTQYFGPGTRLTVL.

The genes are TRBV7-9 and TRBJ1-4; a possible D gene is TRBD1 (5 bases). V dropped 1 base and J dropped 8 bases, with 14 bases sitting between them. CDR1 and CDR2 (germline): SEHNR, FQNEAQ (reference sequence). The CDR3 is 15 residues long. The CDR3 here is CASSLEAGMPEKLFF. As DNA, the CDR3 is TGTGCCAGCAGCTTAGAAGCAGGGATGCCGGAAAAACTGTTTTTT.

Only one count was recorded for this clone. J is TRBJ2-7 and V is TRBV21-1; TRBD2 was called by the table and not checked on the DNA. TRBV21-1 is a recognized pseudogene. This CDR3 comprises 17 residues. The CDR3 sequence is CASSKGSGGGSLYEQYF. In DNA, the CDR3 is TGTGCCAGCAGCAAAGGGTCGGGAGGGGGCTCCCTCTACGAGCAGTACTTC.

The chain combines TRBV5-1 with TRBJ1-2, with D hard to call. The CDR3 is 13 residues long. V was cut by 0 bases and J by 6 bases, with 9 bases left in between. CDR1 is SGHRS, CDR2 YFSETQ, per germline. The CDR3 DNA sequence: TGCGCCAGCAGCTTGGGACTGGGTGATGGCTACACCTTC. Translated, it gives CASSLGLGDGYTF.

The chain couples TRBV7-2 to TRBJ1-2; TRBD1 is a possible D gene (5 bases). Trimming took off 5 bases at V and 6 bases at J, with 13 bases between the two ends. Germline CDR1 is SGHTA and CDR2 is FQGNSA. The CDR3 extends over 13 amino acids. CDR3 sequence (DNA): TGTGCCAGCAGCCCGGGGGGGGTCAATGGCTACACCTTC. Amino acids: CASSPGGVNGYTF.

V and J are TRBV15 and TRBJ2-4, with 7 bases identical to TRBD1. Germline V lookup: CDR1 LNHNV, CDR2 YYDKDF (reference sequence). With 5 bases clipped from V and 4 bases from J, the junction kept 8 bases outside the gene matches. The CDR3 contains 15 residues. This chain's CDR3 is CATSASDRRKNIQYF. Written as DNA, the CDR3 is TGTGCCACCAGCGCCTCGGACAGGAGAAAAAACATTCAGTACTTC.

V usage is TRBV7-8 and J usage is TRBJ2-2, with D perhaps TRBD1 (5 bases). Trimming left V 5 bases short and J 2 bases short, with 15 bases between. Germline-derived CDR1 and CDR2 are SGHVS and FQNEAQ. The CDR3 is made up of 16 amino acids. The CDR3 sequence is CASSPRREPNTGELFF. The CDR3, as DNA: TGTGCCAGCAGCCCCCGCAGGGAACCTAACACCGGGGAGCTGTTTTTT.

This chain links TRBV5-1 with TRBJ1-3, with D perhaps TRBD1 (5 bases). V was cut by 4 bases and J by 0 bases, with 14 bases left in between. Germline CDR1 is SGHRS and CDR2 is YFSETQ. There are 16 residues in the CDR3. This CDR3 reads CASSPQLQVSGNTIYF. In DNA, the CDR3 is TGCGCCAGCAGCCCTCAACTACAGGTCTCTGGAAACACCATATATTTT. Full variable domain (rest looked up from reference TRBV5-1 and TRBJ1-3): KAGVTQTPRYLIKTRGQQVTLSCSPISGHRSVSWYQQTPGQGLQFLFEYFSETQRNKGNFPGRFSGRQFSNSRSEMNVSTLELGDSALYLCASSPQLQVSGNTIYFGEGSWLTVV.

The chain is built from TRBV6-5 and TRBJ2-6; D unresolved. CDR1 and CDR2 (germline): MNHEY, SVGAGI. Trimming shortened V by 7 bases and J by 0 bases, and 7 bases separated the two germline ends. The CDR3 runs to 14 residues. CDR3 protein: CASTPSSGANVLTF. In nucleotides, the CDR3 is TGTGCCAGCACTCCTTCCTCTGGGGCCAACGTCCTGACTTTC.

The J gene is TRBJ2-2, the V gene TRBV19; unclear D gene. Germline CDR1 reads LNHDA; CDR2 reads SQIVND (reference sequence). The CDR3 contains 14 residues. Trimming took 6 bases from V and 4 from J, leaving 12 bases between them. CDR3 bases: TGTGCCAGTAGAAACCCCCCGGGCACCGGGGAGCTGTTTTTT. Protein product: CASRNPPGTGELFF.

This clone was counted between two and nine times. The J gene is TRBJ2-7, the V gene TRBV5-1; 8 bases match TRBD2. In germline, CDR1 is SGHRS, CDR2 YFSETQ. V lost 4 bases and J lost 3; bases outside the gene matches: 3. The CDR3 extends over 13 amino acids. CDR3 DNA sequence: TGCGCCAGCAGCGTGGGGACTAGCTACGAGCAGTACTTC. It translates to CASSVGTSYEQYF. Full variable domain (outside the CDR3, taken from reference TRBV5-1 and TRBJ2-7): KAGVTQTPRYLIKTRGQQVTLSCSPISGHRSVSWYQQTPGQGLQFLFEYFSETQRNKGNFPGRFSGRQFSNSRSEMNVSTLELGDSALYLCASSVGTSYEQYFGPGTRLTVT.

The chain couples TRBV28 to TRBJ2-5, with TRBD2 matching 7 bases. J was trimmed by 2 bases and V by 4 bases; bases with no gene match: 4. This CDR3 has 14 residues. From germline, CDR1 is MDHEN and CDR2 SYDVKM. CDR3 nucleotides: TGTGCCAGCAGTTCACCGGGGGGACAAGAGACCCAGTACTTC. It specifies CASSSPGGQETQYF. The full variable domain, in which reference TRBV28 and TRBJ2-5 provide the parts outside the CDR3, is DVKVTQSSRYLVKRTGEKVFLECVQDMDHENMFWYRQDPGLGLRLIYFSYDVKMKEKGDIPEGYSVSREKKERFSLILESASTNQTSMYLCASSSPGGQETQYFGPGTRLLVL.

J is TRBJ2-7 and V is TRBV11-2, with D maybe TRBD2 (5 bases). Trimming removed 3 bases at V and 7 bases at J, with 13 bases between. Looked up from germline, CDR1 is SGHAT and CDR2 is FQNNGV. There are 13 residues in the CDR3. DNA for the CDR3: TGTGCCAGCAGCTTCGGATATCGGAGGGAGCAGTACTTC. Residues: CASSFGYRREQYF.

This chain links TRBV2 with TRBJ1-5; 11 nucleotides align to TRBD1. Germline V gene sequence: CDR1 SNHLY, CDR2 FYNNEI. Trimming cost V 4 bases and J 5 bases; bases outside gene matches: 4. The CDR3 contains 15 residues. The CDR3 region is CASSGGTGGYQPQHF. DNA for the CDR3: TGTGCCAGCAGTGGGGGGACAGGGGGTTATCAGCCCCAGCATTTT.

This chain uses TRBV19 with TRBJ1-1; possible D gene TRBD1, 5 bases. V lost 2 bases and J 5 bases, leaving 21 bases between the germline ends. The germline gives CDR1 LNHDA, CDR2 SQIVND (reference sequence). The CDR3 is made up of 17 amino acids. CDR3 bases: TGTGCCAGTAGTATAACGGGGGGTTTCGGGGCGACGACTGAAGCTTTCTTT. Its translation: CASSITGGFGATTEAFF. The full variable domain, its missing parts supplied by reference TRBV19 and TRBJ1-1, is DGGITQSPKYLFRKEGQNVTLSCEQNLNHDAMYWYRQDPGQGLRLIYYSQIVNDFQKGDIAEGYSVSREKKESFPLTVTSAQKNPTAFYLCASSITGGFGATTEAFFGQGTRLTVV.

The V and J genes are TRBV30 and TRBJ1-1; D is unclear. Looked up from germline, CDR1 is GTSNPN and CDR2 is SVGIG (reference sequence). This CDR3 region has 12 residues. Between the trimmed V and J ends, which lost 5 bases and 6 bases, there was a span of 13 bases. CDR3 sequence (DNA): TGTGCCTGGGTAAGGGTGGGAGCTGAAGCTTTCTTT. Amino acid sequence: CAWVRVGAEAFF. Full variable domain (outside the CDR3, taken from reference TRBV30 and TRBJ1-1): SQTIHQWPATLVQPVGSPLSLECTVEGTSNPNLYWYRQAAGRGLQLLFYSVGIGQISSEVPQNLSASRPQDRQFILSSKKLLLSDSGFYLCAWVRVGAEAFFGQGTRLTVV.

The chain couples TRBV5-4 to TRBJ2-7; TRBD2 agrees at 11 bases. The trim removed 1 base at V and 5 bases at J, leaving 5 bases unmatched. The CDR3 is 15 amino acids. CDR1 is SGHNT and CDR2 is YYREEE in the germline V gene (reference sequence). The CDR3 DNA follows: TGTGCCAGCAGCTTGCCCCTAGCGGGAGGCGACGAGCAGTACTTC. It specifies CASSLPLAGGDEQYF.

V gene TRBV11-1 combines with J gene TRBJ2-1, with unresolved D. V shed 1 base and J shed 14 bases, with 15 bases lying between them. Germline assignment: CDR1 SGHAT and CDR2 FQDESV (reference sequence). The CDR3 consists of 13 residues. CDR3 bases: TGTGCCAGCAGCTTAGTCCAGTTATTAGACAAGTTCTTC. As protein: CASSLVQLLDKFF.

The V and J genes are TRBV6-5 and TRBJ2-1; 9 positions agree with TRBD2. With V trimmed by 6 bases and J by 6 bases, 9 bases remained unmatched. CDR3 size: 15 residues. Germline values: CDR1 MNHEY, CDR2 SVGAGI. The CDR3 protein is CASRGMSGGRNEQFF. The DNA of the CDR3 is TGTGCCAGCAGGGGGATGAGCGGGGGGCGCAATGAGCAGTTCTTC.

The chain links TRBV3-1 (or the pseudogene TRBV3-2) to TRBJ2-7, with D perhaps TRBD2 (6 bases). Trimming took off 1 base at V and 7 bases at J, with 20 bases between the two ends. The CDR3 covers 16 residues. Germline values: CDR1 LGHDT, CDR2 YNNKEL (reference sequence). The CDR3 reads CASSQGWDVLGGEQYF. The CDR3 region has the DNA TGTGCCAGCAGCCAAGGATGGGATGTCTTGGGGGGAGAGCAGTACTTC.

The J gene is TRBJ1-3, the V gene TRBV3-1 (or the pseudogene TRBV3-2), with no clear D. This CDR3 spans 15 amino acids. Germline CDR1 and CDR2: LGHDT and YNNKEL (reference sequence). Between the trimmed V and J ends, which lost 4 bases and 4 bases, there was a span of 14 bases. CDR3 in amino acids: CASSPPPDTGNTIYF. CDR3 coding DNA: TGTGCCAGCAGCCCCCCGCCCGACACAGGAAACACCATATATTTT.

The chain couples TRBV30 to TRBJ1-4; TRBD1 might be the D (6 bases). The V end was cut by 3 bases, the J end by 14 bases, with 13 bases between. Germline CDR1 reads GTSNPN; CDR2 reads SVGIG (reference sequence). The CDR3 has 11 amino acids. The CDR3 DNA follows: TGTGCCTGGAGGCACCGGGACATGCTGTTTTTT. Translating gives CAWRHRDMLFF.

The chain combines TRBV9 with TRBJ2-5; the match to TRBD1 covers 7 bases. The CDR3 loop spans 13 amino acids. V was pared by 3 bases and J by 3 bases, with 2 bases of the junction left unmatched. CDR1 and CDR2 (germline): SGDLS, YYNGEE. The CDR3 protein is CASSGGQKETQYF. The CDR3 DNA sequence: TGTGCCAGCAGCGGGGGACAGAAAGAGACCCAGTACTTC.

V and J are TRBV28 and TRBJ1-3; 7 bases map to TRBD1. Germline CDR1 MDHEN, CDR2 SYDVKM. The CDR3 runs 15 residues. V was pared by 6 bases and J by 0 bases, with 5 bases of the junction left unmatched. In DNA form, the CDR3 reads TGTGCCAGCAGCCGCGGGACAGCCTCTGGAAACACCATATATTTT. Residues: CASSRGTASGNTIYF. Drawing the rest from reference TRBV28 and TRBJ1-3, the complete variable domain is DVKVTQSSRYLVKRTGEKVFLECVQDMDHENMFWYRQDPGLGLRLIYFSYDVKMKEKGDIPEGYSVSREKKERFSLILESASTNQTSMYLCASSRGTASGNTIYFGEGSWLTVV.

The CDR3 DNA is TGCGCCAGCAGCCTAAGACCGCTCACTACGGGAGATACGCAGTATTTT. This gives the protein CASSLRPLTTGDTQYF. This sequence joins TRBV4-1 and TRBJ2-3; D remains unclear. Germline CDR1 and CDR2: MGHRA and YSYEKL. The V end was cut by 4 bases, the J end by 5 bases, with 19 bases between. The CDR3 extends over 16 amino acids.

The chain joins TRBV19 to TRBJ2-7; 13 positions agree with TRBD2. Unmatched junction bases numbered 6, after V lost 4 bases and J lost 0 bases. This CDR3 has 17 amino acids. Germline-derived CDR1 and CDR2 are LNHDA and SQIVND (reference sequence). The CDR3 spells CASSTTGLAGSSYEQYF. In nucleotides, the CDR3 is TGTGCCAGTAGTACCACGGGACTAGCGGGAAGCTCCTACGAGCAGTACTTC.

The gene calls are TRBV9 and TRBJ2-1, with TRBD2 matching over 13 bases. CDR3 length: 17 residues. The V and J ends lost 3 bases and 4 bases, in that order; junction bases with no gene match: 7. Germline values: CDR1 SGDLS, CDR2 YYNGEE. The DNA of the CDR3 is TGTGCCAGCAGCGCCAGACTAGCGGGGGGCCTTTACAATGAGCAGTTCTTC. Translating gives CASSARLAGGLYNEQFF. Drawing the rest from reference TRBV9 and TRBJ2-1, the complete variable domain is DSGVTQTPKHLITATGQRVTLRCSPRSGDLSVYWYQQSLDQGLQFLIQYYNGEERAKGNILERFSAQQFPDLHSELNLSSLELGDSALYFCASSARLAGGLYNEQFFGPGTRLTVL.

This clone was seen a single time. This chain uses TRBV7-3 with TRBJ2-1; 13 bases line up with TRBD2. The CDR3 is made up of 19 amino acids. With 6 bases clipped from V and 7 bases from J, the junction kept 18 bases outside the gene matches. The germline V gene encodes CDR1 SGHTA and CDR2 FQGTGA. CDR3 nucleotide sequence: TGTGCCAGCAGAGTAAGTGGACTAGCGGGAGCCCATGGAGTAAATGAGCAGTTCTTC. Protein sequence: CASRVSGLAGAHGVNEQFF.

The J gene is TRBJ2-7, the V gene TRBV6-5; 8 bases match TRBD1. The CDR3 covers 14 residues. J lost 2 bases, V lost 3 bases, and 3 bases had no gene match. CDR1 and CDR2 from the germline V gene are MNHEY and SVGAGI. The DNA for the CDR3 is TGTGCCAGCAGTTATGGGACAGGTCCCTACGAGCAGTACTTC. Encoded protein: CASSYGTGPYEQYF.

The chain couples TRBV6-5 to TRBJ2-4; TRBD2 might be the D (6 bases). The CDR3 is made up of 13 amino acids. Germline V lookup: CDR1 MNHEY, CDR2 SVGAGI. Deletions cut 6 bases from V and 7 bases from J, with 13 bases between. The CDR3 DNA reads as TGTGCCAGCAGCCAAAATGGGGGGAACATTCAGTACTTC. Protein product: CASSQNGGNIQYF.

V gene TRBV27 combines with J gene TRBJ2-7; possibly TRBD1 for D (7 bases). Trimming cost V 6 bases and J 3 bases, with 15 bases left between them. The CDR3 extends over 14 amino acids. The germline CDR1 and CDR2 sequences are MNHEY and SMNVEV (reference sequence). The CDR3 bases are TGTGCCAGCAGCCAGGGGGGACCCGGCTACGAGCAGTACTTC. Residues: CASSQGGPGYEQYF.